This passage covers 26 T cell receptor beta chains from one sample sequenced in a study of T cell responses to AZD1222 COVID-19 vaccine. Generated by immunoSEQ multiplex PCR, the TCRdb table keeps only in-frame clones and is missing some. Among about 160,000 clones, 91% were seen once, and the ten largest hold 1.9%. Specimen: peripheral blood, collected on day 0 of AZD1222 vaccination. The source of these receptors is an adult in good health.

The rearrangement uses TRBV28 and TRBJ1-5; 7 nucleotides agree with TRBD1. Trimming cost V 8 bases and J 4 bases; bases outside gene matches: 14. Germline CDR1 and CDR2: MDHEN and SYDVKM. The CDR3 is 16 amino acids. The chain's CDR3 is CASRRQGRGGNQPQHF. The CDR3 DNA follows: TGTGCCAGCCGTAGACAGGGAAGAGGAGGGAATCAGCCCCAGCATTTT.

Comments on this clone: This CDR3 is also generated by other DNA sequences in the sample. This chain connects TRBV9 to TRBJ2-7; 9 bases map to TRBD1. In germline, CDR1 is SGDLS, CDR2 YYNGEE. The ends lost 0 bases at V and 6 bases at J; junction bases unmatched: 4. There are 14 residues in the CDR3. As DNA, the CDR3 is TGTGCCAGCAGCGTAGGGGACAGGGCGGGCGAGCAGTACTTC. This sequence encodes CASSVGDRAGEQYF. Looking up the rest from reference TRBV9 and TRBJ2-7 gives the full variable domain: DSGVTQTPKHLITATGQRVTLRCSPRSGDLSVYWYQQSLDQGLQFLIQYYNGEERAKGNILERFSAQQFPDLHSELNLSSLELGDSALYFCASSVGDRAGEQYFGPGTRLTVT.

The J gene is TRBJ2-3, the V gene TRBV28; D is undetermined. The CDR3 runs 13 residues. The germline V gene has CDR1 MDHEN and CDR2 SYDVKM. Deletions cut 3 bases from V and 0 bases from J, with 4 bases between. The CDR3 region has the DNA TGTGCCAGCAGTTTCCCCAGCACAGATACGCAGTATTTT. This gives the protein CASSFPSTDTQYF.

The chain employs TRBV30 and TRBJ1-2; 7 positions agree with TRBD1. The CDR3 is made up of 13 amino acids. Germline assignment: CDR1 GTSNPN and CDR2 SVGIG (reference sequence). J was trimmed by 4 bases and V by 3 bases; bases with no gene match: 5. Here the CDR3 reads CAWSFGDSYGYTF. CDR3 nucleotides: TGTGCCTGGAGCTTCGGGGACAGCTATGGCTACACCTTC.

The V call is TRBV19, the J call TRBJ1-1; D not certain. Per the germline V gene, CDR1 is LNHDA and CDR2 is SQIVND (reference sequence). This CDR3 is 14 amino acids long. Trimming removed 2 bases at V and 5 bases at J, with 12 bases between. CDR3 bases: TGTGCCAGTAGTATAAATCTCCGAGGGACTGAAGCTTTCTTT. Encoded protein: CASSINLRGTEAFF.

The J gene is TRBJ2-2, the V gene TRBV4-3; a weak D match, TRBD2 (7 bases). This CDR3 region has 15 residues. Germline CDR1 LGHNA, CDR2 YSLEER. V was cut by 4 bases and J by 5 bases, with 14 bases left in between. CDR3 DNA: TGCGCCAGCAGCCTCGAGGGAGGGGGAACCGGGGAGCTGTTTTTT. It yields the protein CASSLEGGGTGELFF.

V is TRBV19 and J is TRBJ1-4; 8 bases agree with TRBD1. The CDR3 loop spans 14 amino acids. With 7 bases clipped from V and 7 bases from J, the junction kept 8 bases outside the gene matches. Looked up from germline, CDR1 is LNHDA and CDR2 is SQIVND (reference sequence). Written as DNA, the CDR3 is TGTGCCAGTATCAGAACAGGGGGAGGTGAAAAACTGTTTTTT. It yields the protein CASIRTGGGEKLFF.

This clone was detected only once. The chain recombines TRBV30 with TRBJ1-4, with D unresolved. This CDR3 region has 14 residues. V lost 1 base, J lost 4 bases, and 10 bases lay in between. The germline V gene has CDR1 GTSNPN and CDR2 SVGIG (reference sequence). In DNA, the CDR3 is TGTGCCTGGAGTGAGGCAGTACATAATGAAAAACTGTTTTTT. It encodes CAWSEAVHNEKLFF.

The chain uses TRBV2 and TRBJ2-5, with D possibly being TRBD1 (7 bases). The V end was cut by 6 bases, the J end by 1 base, with 18 bases between. There are 16 residues in the CDR3. CDR1 SNHLY and CDR2 FYNNEI come from the germline V gene. The CDR3 protein is CASSPRGGGVQETQYF. CDR3 coding DNA: TGTGCCAGCAGCCCCCGTGGAGGGGGCGTCCAAGAGACCCAGTACTTC. Together with reference TRBV2 and TRBJ2-5, the CDR3 gives the full variable domain: EPEVTQTPSHQVTQMGQEVILRCVPISNHLYFYWYRQILGQKVEFLVSFYNNEISEKSEIFDDQFSVERPDGSNFTLKIRSTKLEDSAMYFCASSPRGGGVQETQYFGPGTRLLVL.

The rearrangement links TRBV6-2 or TRBV6-3 to TRBJ1-5; D call uncertain. The CDR3 spans 15 residues. In germline, CDR1 is MNHEY, CDR2 SVGEGT. V lost 2 bases to trimming and J lost 6 bases, with 14 bases between them. Here the CDR3 reads CASSYLLRGSQPQHF. In DNA, the CDR3 is TGTGCCAGCAGTTACCTTCTCCGGGGAAGTCAGCCCCAGCATTTT.

This clone has only one observation. This chain connects TRBV19 to TRBJ2-7, with D unresolved. The germline V and J ends were trimmed by 4 bases and 1 base, with 14 bases remaining between them. The CDR3 contains 15 residues. Looked up from germline, CDR1 is LNHDA and CDR2 is SQIVND (reference sequence). CDR3 loop: CASSKGAGKSYEQYF. The CDR3 nucleotides are TGTGCCAGTAGTAAAGGAGCAGGAAAATCCTACGAGCAGTACTTC. Using reference TRBV19 and TRBJ2-7 for the parts outside the CDR3, the full variable domain is DGGITQSPKYLFRKEGQNVTLSCEQNLNHDAMYWYRQDPGQGLRLIYYSQIVNDFQKGDIAEGYSVSREKKESFPLTVTSAQKNPTAFYLCASSKGAGKSYEQYFGPGTRLTVT.

The chain has TRBV14 and TRBJ2-7; 7 bases agree with TRBD2. This CDR3 has 16 amino acids. Germline V lookup: CDR1 SGHDN, CDR2 FVKESK. Unmatched junction bases numbered 8, after V lost 0 bases and J lost 3 bases. The CDR3 DNA follows: TGTGCCAGCAGCCAAGATAGGGAGGGCCGGAACTACGAGCAGTACTTC. This sequence encodes CASSQDREGRNYEQYF.

This clone was observed a single time. V usage is TRBV6-2 or TRBV6-3 and J usage is TRBJ2-7, with a tentative D call TRBD2 (5 bases). Between the trimmed V and J ends, which lost 6 bases and 3 bases, there was a span of 9 bases. CDR3 length: 12 residues. Germline CDR1 reads MNHEY; CDR2 reads SVGEGT. The CDR3 coding sequence is TGTGCCAGCAGCTCCGGGGTCTACGAGCAGTACTTC. It codes for CASSSGVYEQYF.

The DNA for the CDR3 is TGCGCCAGCAGCTTGCCACAGGGTAATGGGAACACTGAAGCTTTCTTT. As protein: CASSLPQGNGNTEAFF. The chain uses TRBV5-1 and TRBJ1-1, with D maybe TRBD1 (6 bases). Trimming removed 1 base at V and 1 base at J, with 14 bases between. CDR3 size: 16 residues. Per the germline V gene, CDR1 is SGHRS and CDR2 is YFSETQ.

This clone was recorded once. The chain is built from TRBV28 and TRBJ1-6; D is unclear. Per germline, CDR1 MDHEN and CDR2 SYDVKM. CDR3 length equals 12 residues. Trimming removed 6 bases at V and 8 bases at J, with 8 bases between. CDR3 nucleotide sequence: TGTGCCAGCAGGCAGGCTGATTCACCCCTCCACTTT. Its translation is CASRQADSPLHF.

The V call is TRBV5-4, the J call TRBJ2-7, with D tentatively TRBD1 (6 bases). The CDR3 has 16 amino acids. Germline CDR1 reads SGHNT; CDR2 reads YYREEE (reference sequence). V lost 4 bases to trimming and J lost 12 bases, with 29 bases between them. The DNA of the CDR3 is TGTGCCAGCAGCCTCACCAGTGGGGGCAGCGGAGCAGTGGGGTACTTC. Amino acids: CASSLTSGGSGAVGYF.

The chain couples TRBV5-4 to TRBJ1-2, with 9 bases aligning to TRBD1. CDR3 length: 15 amino acids. With 4 bases clipped from V and 4 bases from J, the junction kept 8 bases outside the gene matches. Looked up from germline, CDR1 is SGHNT and CDR2 is YYREEE (reference sequence). CDR3 in DNA: TGTGCCAGCAGCGCTAACCCGACAGGGGGCTATGGCTACACCTTC. It yields the protein CASSANPTGGYGYTF.

The chain carries TRBV3-1 (or the pseudogene TRBV3-2) and TRBJ2-2; D might be TRBD2 (5 bases). The CDR3 is 15 amino acids. With 4 bases removed from V and 4 bases from J, the gap between germline ends came to 13 bases. In germline, CDR1 is LGHDT, CDR2 YNNKEL (reference sequence). In nucleotides, the CDR3 is TGTGCCAGCAGCCCGCGGGCCACGGGCACCGGGGAGCTGTTTTTT. Encoded protein: CASSPRATGTGELFF.

The chain is built from TRBV18 and TRBJ2-1; D remains unclear. This CDR3 comprises 16 residues. Germline CDR1 KGHSH, CDR2 LQKENI. Deletions cut 2 bases from V and 0 bases from J, with 11 bases between. CDR3 residues: CASSPLTRSSYNEQFF. CDR3 nucleotide sequence: TGTGCCAGCTCACCATTGACACGGAGCTCCTACAATGAGCAGTTCTTC.

This clone occurred once. The chain employs TRBV7-2 and TRBJ2-3; perhaps TRBD2 as D (6 bases). Germline V gene data show CDR1 as SGHTA and CDR2 as FQGNSA. The V gene lost 5 bases and the J gene lost 2 bases, with 14 bases spanning the gap. CDR3 size: 15 residues. The CDR3 reads CASSRSRLVTDTQYF. DNA of the CDR3: TGTGCCAGCAGCAGATCACGACTAGTCACAGATACGCAGTATTTT.

A note on this clone: Germline is not matched at one junction end, which may reflect a read error. CDR3 sequence: CVSSPWGDSYEQYF. CDR3 bases: TGTGTCAGCAGCCCGTGGGGTGACTCCTACGAGCAGTACTTC. The chain has TRBV28 and TRBJ2-7, with D unclear. This CDR3 contains 14 residues. Looked up from germline, CDR1 is MDHEN and CDR2 is SYDVKM.

This chain connects TRBV28 to TRBJ2-2, with D possibly matching TRBD2 (5 bases). The CDR3 has 17 amino acids. Germline V gene sequence: CDR1 MDHEN, CDR2 SYDVKM. Trimming left V 6 bases short and J 4 bases short, with 21 bases between. DNA for the CDR3: TGTGCCAGCAGCTATGTGGTATTTGGTGGGAGCACCGGGGAGCTGTTTTTT. Encoded protein: CASSYVVFGGSTGELFF.

The chain is built from TRBV5-6 and TRBJ1-2; D possibly corresponds to TRBD1 (6 bases). V shed 8 bases and J shed 3 bases, with 17 bases lying between them. Germline values: CDR1 SGHDT, CDR2 YYEEEE. This CDR3 is 14 amino acids long. The CDR3 spells CASRDTGRDYGYTF. Written as DNA, the CDR3 is TGTGCCAGTCGGGACACCGGGAGAGACTATGGCTACACCTTC.

The chain links TRBV11-3 to TRBJ1-1; D is unclear. V lost 3 bases and J lost 8, with 13 bases in between. The CDR3 has 13 amino acids. Germline values: CDR1 SGHNT, CDR2 YENEEA. CDR3 DNA sequence: TGTGCCAGCAGCTTCGCGGCGGGCAGCGAAGCTTTCTTT. Amino acids: CASSFAAGSEAFF. Full variable domain (outside the CDR3, taken from reference TRBV11-3 and TRBJ1-1): EAGVVQSPRYKIIEKKQPVAFWCNPISGHNTLYWYLQNLGQGPELLIRYENEEAVDDSQLPKDRFSAERLKGVDSTLKIQPAELGDSAVYLCASSFAAGSEAFFGQGTRLTVV.

The V and J genes are TRBV9 and TRBJ1-2; 8 nucleotides line up with TRBD1. With V trimmed by 2 bases and J by 5 bases, 5 bases remained unmatched. The CDR3 totals 14 residues. CDR1 and CDR2 from the germline V gene are SGDLS and YYNGEE. CDR3 sequence: CASSVGQEFYGYTF. The CDR3 DNA reads as TGTGCCAGCAGCGTGGGACAGGAGTTTTATGGCTACACCTTC.

The rearrangement uses TRBV7-9 and TRBJ2-7, with 9 bases fitting TRBD1. Germline-derived CDR1 and CDR2 are SEHNR and FQNEAQ (reference sequence). The CDR3 totals 15 residues. The ends lost 3 bases at V and 4 bases at J; junction bases unmatched: 7. Written as DNA, the CDR3 is TGTGCCAGCAGCTTGGGGACAGGGAGCACATACGAGCAGTACTTC. This translates into CASSLGTGSTYEQYF. Filled out from reference TRBV7-9 and TRBJ2-7, the complete variable domain reads DTGVSQNPRHKITKRGQNVTFRCDPISEHNRLYWYRQTLGQGPEFLTYFQNEAQLEKSRLLSDRFSAERPKGSFSTLEIQRTEQGDSAMYLCASSLGTGSTYEQYFGPGTRLTVT.